The rows below give T cell receptor beta chains drawn from one sample of a study of control samples from healthy donors and cancer patients. Measured with immunoSEQ multiplex PCR; TCRdb has only the in-frame clones, and not every one. The repertoire holds over 150,000 clones, with approximately 94% as singletons. Sequencing used blood. The receptors derive from a woman aged 18 to 35 in good health. CDR3s include the opening cysteine and the closing phenylalanine or tryptophan. A D gene is named only where the DNA matches it firmly. Some rows mark clone size as missing; the rest say once, few, many or name a class of expanded clone.

j_call clone_size v_call d_call cdr3_aa cdr3_nt
TRBJ1-4 . TRBV5-1 . CASSRRVDNEKLFF TGCGCCAGCAGCCGGAGGGTCGATAATGAAAAACTGTTTTTT
TRBJ1-1 . TRBV15 . CATSRGQAQNTEAFF TGTGCCACCAGCAGAGGACAGGCACAGAACACTGAAGCTTTCTTT
TRBJ1-1 . TRBV6-2/TRBV6-3 . CASSTGTEAFF TGTGCCAGCAGTACCGGAACTGAAGCTTTCTTT
TRBJ2-7 . TRBV11-3 TRBD1 CASSQDRGGAEQYF TGTGCCAGCAGCCAAGACAGGGGAGGTGCCGAGCAGTACTTC
TRBJ2-1 . TRBV19 . CASMGRGQIPLKEQFF TGTGCCAGTATGGGCAGAGGGCAAATACCCCTGAAAGAGCAGTTCTTC
TRBJ2-1 once TRBV4-3 TRBD2 CASSQGLAGGRGEQFF TGCGCCAGCAGCCAGGGACTAGCGGGAGGGCGCGGTGAGCAGTTCTTC
TRBJ2-2 . TRBV7-6 TRBD1 CASSLSAGGNTGELFF TGTGCCAGCAGCTTATCGGCAGGGGGAAACACCGGGGAGCTGTTTTTT
TRBJ2-2 . TRBV6-4 . CASSGSGDTGELFF TGTGCCAGCAGTGGGTCGGGGGACACCGGGGAGCTGTTTTTT
TRBJ1-6 . TRBV3-1/TRBV3-2 . CASSWVGRVNSPLHF TGTGCCAGCAGCTGGGTCGGCAGGGTAAATTCACCCCTCCACTTT
TRBJ2-3 . TRBV7-9 . CASINFPGTDTQYF TGTGCCAGCATCAATTTTCCGGGCACAGATACGCAGTATTTT
TRBJ2-1 once TRBV27 TRBD2 CASSVVTSGVQFF TGTGCCAGCAGTGTCGTGACTAGCGGGGTGCAGTTCTTC
TRBJ2-5 . TRBV5-4 TRBD1 CASSLNSGQGGTQYF TGTGCCAGCAGCTTGAATTCGGGACAGGGGGGGACCCAGTACTTC
TRBJ2-7 . TRBV6-1 TRBD2 CASSERRGSYEQYF TGTGCCAGCAGTGAACGGCGGGGGTCGTACGAGCAGTACTTC
TRBJ2-4 . TRBV7-9 . CASSLGPVQGRRSKNIQYF TGTGCCAGCAGCTTAGGGCCCGTCCAGGGACGGCGATCCAAAAACATTCAGTACTTC
TRBJ2-1 once TRBV2 . CASTPLKAYNEQFF TGTGCCAGCACCCCCCTGAAAGCGTACAATGAGCAGTTCTTC
TRBJ1-3 . TRBV6-5 . CASSSSVFGNTIYF TGTGCCAGCAGTTCCTCTGTGTTCGGAAACACCATATATTTT
TRBJ1-5 . TRBV2 . CASNWEGSNQPQHF TGTGCCAGCAATTGGGAGGGCAGCAATCAGCCCCAGCATTTT
TRBJ1-2 . TRBV14 . CASSHYDRATEGYTF TGTGCCAGCAGCCACTATGATCGGGCAACAGAGGGCTACACCTTC
TRBJ1-1 . TRBV5-1 . CASSSPRARNTEAFF TGCGCCAGCAGCTCCCCGAGGGCGCGGAACACTGAAGCTTTCTTT
TRBJ2-7 once TRBV9 . CASSAGLFSYEQYF TGTGCCAGCAGCGCGGGACTTTTCTCCTACGAGCAGTACTTC
TRBJ1-1 . TRBV6-5 . CASSYSGGLNTEAFF TGTGCCAGCAGTTACTCGGGCGGATTGAACACTGAAGCTTTCTTT
TRBJ1-1 . TRBV9 . CASSASDGMNTEAFF TGTGCCAGCAGCGCGTCGGACGGAATGAACACTGAAGCTTTCTTT
TRBJ1-3 . TRBV28 . CASSHPSFQGPLSGNTIYF TGTGCCAGCAGCCACCCCTCCTTTCAGGGACCCCTCTCTGGAAACACCATATATTTT
TRBJ1-1 few TRBV7-9 . CASSSPGVPEAFF TGTGCCAGCAGCTCCCCCGGGGTACCTGAAGCTTTCTTT
TRBJ1-4 . TRBV7-2 TRBD1 CASSPFSDRDNLLGEKLFF TGTGCCAGCAGCCCTTTTTCCGACAGGGACAACTTACTAGGAGAAAAACTGTTTTTT
TRBJ2-1 . TRBV7-8 . CASSWRNVNEQFF TGTGCCAGCAGCTGGCGGAACGTCAATGAGCAGTTCTTC
TRBJ2-1 . TRBV7-2 . CASSPYSEQFF TGTGCCAGCAGCCCTTATAGTGAGCAGTTCTTC
TRBJ1-5 . TRBV15 . CATSNRVSNQPQHF TGTGCCACCAGCAATAGGGTTAGCAATCAGCCCCAGCATTTT
TRBJ1-1 . TRBV6-1 . CASSEPLRGEAFF TGTGCCAGCAGTGAACCGCTGAGGGGTGAAGCTTTCTTT
TRBJ1-5 . TRBV2 . CASSLTGTRSNQPQHF TGTGCCAGCAGTCTTACAGGGACGAGGAGCAATCAGCCCCAGCATTTT
TRBJ2-2 . TRBV3-1/TRBV3-2 . CASSPFEGGVPGELFF TGTGCCAGCAGCCCCTTCGAGGGGGGGGTTCCCGGGGAGCTGTTTTTT
TRBJ1-4 . TRBV5-1 . CASSSGNVNEKLFF TGCGCCAGCAGCTCCGGTAACGTTAATGAAAAACTGTTTTTT
TRBJ1-1 once TRBV29-1 TRBD1 CSAGQGAAEAFF TGCAGCGCCGGACAGGGTGCGGCTGAAGCTTTCTTT
TRBJ1-2 . TRBV28 . CASTWGDYGYTF TGTGCCAGCACCTGGGGGGACTATGGCTACACCTTC
TRBJ2-1 . TRBV27 . CATTGWGDGAYNEQFF TGTGCCACCACCGGTTGGGGGGACGGGGCTTACAATGAGCAGTTCTTC
TRBJ1-1 . TRBV6-2/TRBV6-3 . CASSYSKTTTFF TGTGCCAGCAGTTACTCGAAAACGACAACTTTCTTT
TRBJ1-2 . TRBV27 . CASSLYTGNGYTF TGTGCCAGCAGTTTGTATACAGGGAATGGCTACACCTTC
TRBJ1-2 . TRBV7-9 . CASSHRVIRGYGYTF TGTGCCAGCAGCCATAGGGTTATCAGAGGCTATGGCTACACCTTC
TRBJ2-1 . TRBV19 TRBD2 CASRAGTSVRDEQFF TGTGCCTCAAGAGCCGGGACTAGCGTTCGTGATGAGCAGTTCTTC
TRBJ2-2 once TRBV11-2 TRBD1 CASSLRQGVGLHATGELFF TGTGCCAGCAGCTTGAGACAGGGGGTCGGCTTGCATGCCACCGGGGAGCTGTTTTTT
TRBJ2-3 . TRBV10-2 . CASTSDRRTDTQYF TGCGCCAGCACTTCGGACCGACGGACAGATACGCAGTATTTT
TRBJ1-1 . TRBV10-3 TRBD1 CAISEDRGGSPMNTEAFF TGTGCCATCAGTGAGGACAGGGGCGGCTCCCCCATGAACACTGAAGCTTTCTTT
TRBJ1-2 . TRBV12-3/TRBV12-4 . CASSFVKEDGYTF TGTGCCAGCAGTTTTGTGAAGGAGGATGGCTACACCTTC
TRBJ1-2 once TRBV18 TRBD1 CASSGGTGPVYGYTF TGTGCCAGCTCGGGCGGGACAGGCCCAGTCTATGGCTACACCTTC
TRBJ2-1 . TRBV9 TRBD2 CASSGTSAHNEQFF TGTGCCAGCAGCGGGACTAGCGCTCACAATGAGCAGTTCTTC
TRBJ1-5 . TRBV15 . CATSRDRSLYQPQHF TGTGCCACCAGCAGAGACCGGAGCCTATATCAGCCCCAGCATTTT
TRBJ2-7 few TRBV5-1 . CASSNGEAFAVEQYF TGCGCCAGCAGCAACGGGGAGGCTTTTGCCGTCGAGCAGTACTTC
TRBJ1-6 . TRBV28 . CASRAPQGTGRSPLHF TGTGCCAGCAGGGCTCCACAGGGCACCGGACGGTCACCCCTCCACTTT
TRBJ2-7 . TRBV4-2 . CASSQEWLGGASSYEQYF TGTGCCAGCAGCCAAGAATGGCTTGGAGGAGCAAGCTCCTACGAGCAGTACTTC
TRBJ2-3 . TRBV5-5 TRBD2 CASSFSGVTDTQYF TGTGCCAGCAGCTTTAGCGGGGTCACAGATACGCAGTATTTT
TRBJ1-6 . TRBV6-2/TRBV6-3 TRBD1 CASSQRGGQGYSPLHF TGTGCCAGCAGTCAGCGAGGCGGACAGGGTTATTCACCCCTCCACTTT
TRBJ1-1 . TRBV6-5 . CASSYYGGHAFF TGTGCCAGCAGTTACTATGGGGGGCACGCTTTCTTT
TRBJ1-1 . TRBV6-5 . CASRTTTGNTEAFF TGTGCCAGCAGAACTACAACAGGGAACACTGAAGCTTTCTTT
TRBJ1-1 once TRBV7-2 . CASSIDRSNTEAFF TGTGCCAGCAGCATTGACAGGAGTAACACTGAAGCTTTCTTT
TRBJ1-5 . TRBV5-6 . CASSFASNQPQHF TGTGCCAGCAGCTTCGCGAGCAATCAGCCCCAGCATTTT
TRBJ2-1 . TRBV5-1 . CASAVNSYNEQFF TGCGCCAGCGCGGTCAACTCCTACAATGAGCAGTTCTTC
TRBJ2-5 . TRBV11-2 . CASSRTALQETQYF TGTGCCAGCAGCAGAACAGCTCTCCAAGAGACCCAGTACTTC
TRBJ1-2 . TRBV6-5 TRBD1 CASSRTGLDRGYTF TGTGCCAGCAGTCGGACAGGACTTGATCGCGGCTACACCTTC
TRBJ1-1 . TRBV6-2/TRBV6-3 . CASSYTADTYEAFF TGTGCCAGCAGTTACACCGCTGACACATATGAAGCTTTCTTT